Below are 10 T cell receptor beta chains sequenced from a single sample in a study of post-analysis software for immune sequencing data. Unique molecular identifiers featured in each of the TCR beta cDNA libraries. TCRdb independently ran MiXCR on the PCR reads; one entry per CDR3 protein. The sample has about 200,000 distinct CDR3 sequences; approximately 30% are singletons. Overall study results and limits: A few TRBV segments (TRBV5-6, TRBV5-1 and TRBV20-1 among them) occurred more frequently in patients than in controls.

These receptors have no known antigen. Sequenced material: blood. The receptors were gathered from a girl under 18 with multiple sclerosis.

As for this clonotype: This may stem from a read error, because a much larger clone lies one nucleotide away. The rearrangement joins TRBV20-1 to TRBJ2-5; 8 bases map to TRBD2. Germline V gene data show CDR1 as DFQATT and CDR2 as SNEGSKA (reference sequence). This CDR3 region has 15 residues. The CDR3 spells CGARGAGLARETQYF. CDR3 DNA sequence: TGCGGTGCTAGAGGCGCCGGACTAGCAAGAGAGACCCAGTACTTC.

The table lists this clonotype with many counts. The J gene is TRBJ1-1, the V gene TRBV29-1; possible D gene TRBD1, 6 bases. V lost 4 bases, J lost 0 bases, and 24 bases lay in between. The CDR3 contains 18 residues. From germline, CDR1 is SQVTM and CDR2 ANQGSEA. The CDR3 DNA is TGCAGCGTTGTCGCTATGGGGGCCCTGACAGGCCTGAACACTGAAGCTTTCTTT. Its translation is CSVVAMGALTGLNTEAFF.

This clonotype was counted a few times. The V and J genes are TRBV12-3 or TRBV12-4 and TRBJ2-3; 9 bases map to TRBD2. The CDR3 sequence is 15 residues long. Germline trimming cut 6 bases from V and 2 bases from J; bases unmatched to any gene: 6. CDR3: CASSLAGSTTDTQYF. The CDR3 DNA sequence: TGTGCCAGCAGCCTAGCGGGGTCAACCACAGATACGCAGTATTTT.

Ten or more counts support this clonotype. The chain has TRBV20-1 and TRBJ2-7, with D perhaps TRBD1 (6 bases). Germline lookup yields CDR1 DFQATT and CDR2 SNEGSKA (reference sequence). CDR3 size: 14 residues. Trimming left V 4 bases short and J 4 bases short, with 17 bases between. Here the CDR3 DNA reads TGCAGTGCTAAATCTTCTAACACAGGGTACGAGCAGTACTTC. This sequence encodes CSAKSSNTGYEQYF.

The chain combines TRBV5-1 with TRBJ2-3; the D call may be TRBD1 or TRBD2 (7 bases each). In germline, CDR1 is SGHRS, CDR2 YFSETQ. This CDR3 spans 14 amino acids. V lost 7 bases and J lost 2, with 14 bases in between. The CDR3, as DNA: TGCGCCAGCGCCCAGGGGGGGTTCACAGATACGCAGTATTTT. Translation: CASAQGGFTDTQYF. The entire variable domain, with the rest obtained from reference TRBV5-1 and TRBJ2-3, is as follows: KAGVTQTPRYLIKTRGQQVTLSCSPISGHRSVSWYQQTPGQGLQFLFEYFSETQRNKGNFPGRFSGRQFSNSRSEMNVSTLELGDSALYLCASAQGGFTDTQYFGPGTRLTVL.

This clonotype was detected a few times. With a much larger clone just one base away, this may be a read error. The V call is TRBV6-6, the J call TRBJ2-7, with 8 positions matching TRBD1. After removal of 5 bases from V and 7 bases from J, the junction contained 13 bases not matched to a gene. Germline CDR1 and CDR2: MNHNY and SVGAGI (reference sequence). The CDR3 contains 15 residues. For the CDR3, the DNA is TGTGCCAGCAGTCGACGGACAGGGAGACCAGATGAGCAGTACTTC. Its translation is CASSRRTGRPDEQYF.

This clonotype occurred many times. The rearrangement uses TRBV7-9 and TRBJ2-7, with TRBD1 identical over 8 bases. CDR1 and CDR2 from the germline V gene are SEHNR and FQNEAQ (reference sequence). The CDR3 runs 15 residues. The V and J ends lost 3 bases and 3 bases, in that order; junction bases with no gene match: 7. CDR3 bases: TGTGCCAGCAGCTTTCAGGGGGCAGGAAACTACGAGCAGTACTTC. This encodes CASSFQGAGNYEQYF.

The chain joins TRBV5-1 to TRBJ2-3; 7 bases line up with TRBD2. The V segment lost 4 bases and the J segment 0 bases; nucleotides outside the gene matches: 8. CDR1 and CDR2 from the germline V gene are SGHRS and YFSETQ. This CDR3 contains 16 residues. The CDR3 coding sequence is TGCGCCAGCAGCCTTGAACGAGCGGGGAGCACAGATACGCAGTATTTT. This codes for CASSLERAGSTDTQYF.

The chain recombines TRBV20-1 with TRBJ2-7; D not resolved. Trimming removed 3 bases at V and 2 bases at J, with 14 bases between. CDR3 length equals 14 residues. Germline-derived CDR1 and CDR2 are DFQATT and SNEGSKA (reference sequence). The DNA of the CDR3 is TGCAGTGCTAGTGTGGCGAACGGCCCCTACGAGCAGTACTTC. Its translation is CSASVANGPYEQYF.

Of note for this clonotype: This may stem from a read error, because a much larger clone lies one nucleotide away. The V gene is TRBV20-1, the J gene TRBJ2-7; 9 bases map to TRBD2. This CDR3 region has 14 residues. The V segment lost 3 bases and the J segment 9 bases; nucleotides outside the gene matches: 12. CDR1 and CDR2 from the germline V gene are DFQATT and SNEGSKA (reference sequence). The CDR3 spells CSASLAGGPSGQYF. The CDR3 bases are TGCAGTGCTAGTCTGGCGGGAGGGCCTAGCGGGCAGTACTTC.